These 8 T cell receptor beta chains were sequenced from one sample in a study of T cells and copy number aberrations in small-cell lung cancer. Sequencing was performed with immunoSEQ multiplex PCR; in TCRdb, only in-frame clones are kept and a portion is missing. Here the sample spans around 1,300 clones, about 80% being singletons. The sequencing sample was made of tumor tissue. The receptors were sampled from a woman aged 45-65 years with small cell lung cancer.

This clone was picked up a small number of times. This rearrangement joins TRBV30 to TRBJ1-2; a possible D gene is TRBD1 (6 bases). CDR3 length: 13 amino acids. Per germline, CDR1 GTSNPN and CDR2 SVGIG (reference sequence). V lost 8 bases and J 2 bases, leaving 15 bases between the germline ends. The CDR3 nucleotides read TGTGCCCTATCTCAGGGGAACAACTATGGCTACACCTTC. Protein sequence: CALSQGNNYGYTF. Complete variable domain (other parts from reference TRBV30 and TRBJ1-2): SQTIHQWPATLVQPVGSPLSLECTVEGTSNPNLYWYRQAAGRGLQLLFYSVGIGQISSEVPQNLSASRPQDRQFILSSKKLLLSDSGFYLCALSQGNNYGYTFGSGTRLTVV.

The chain links TRBV29-1 to TRBJ1-1, with a tentative D call TRBD1 (5 bases). Germline V gives CDR1 SQVTM, CDR2 ANQGSEA. V was shortened by 7 bases and J by 8 bases, with 14 bases between the two germline ends. The CDR3 length is 11 residues. The CDR3 DNA sequence: TGCAGCGCCCGGGGGTGGTTAGAAGCTTTCTTT. Protein product: CSARGWLEAFF.

Regarding this clone: The CDR3 end shows no conserved phenylalanine or tryptophan, and so a read error is likely. The chain combines TRBV5-4 with TRBJ2-7; D unresolved. V lost 0 bases and J lost 0, with 7 bases in between. Germline loops: CDR1 SGHNT, CDR2 YYREEE (reference sequence). CDR3 size: 14 residues. CDR3 coding DNA: TGTGCCAGCAGCTTGGGTCCGAGCTCCTACGAGCAGTACCTC. It codes for CASSLGPSSYEQYL.

V gene TRBV19 combines with J gene TRBJ1-1; the D is unclear. Germline CDR1 reads LNHDA; CDR2 reads SQIVND (reference sequence). Trimming cost V 3 bases and J 8 bases, with 10 bases left between them. This CDR3 spans 12 amino acids. The CDR3 loop reads CASSISPREAFF. CDR3 DNA sequence: TGTGCCAGTAGTATTTCCCCGCGAGAAGCTTTCTTT.

V and J are TRBV30 and TRBJ2-7; no definite D call. The CDR3 is 10 residues long. V lost 0 bases and J 7 bases, leaving 4 bases between the germline ends. Germline lookup yields CDR1 GTSNPN and CDR2 SVGIG (reference sequence). This chain's CDR3 is CAWSVREQYF. CDR3 coding DNA: TGTGCCTGGAGTGTTCGGGAGCAGTACTTC.

In its sample, this clone was seen once. The chain uses TRBV5-1 and TRBJ1-1; 7 bases align to TRBD1. The CDR3 contains 16 residues. Germline V gives CDR1 SGHRS, CDR2 YFSETQ. Germline trimming cut 2 bases from V and 2 bases from J; bases unmatched to any gene: 9. The CDR3: CASSFTPDRSNTEAFF. CDR3 bases: TGCGCCAGCAGCTTCACCCCGGACAGGAGCAACACTGAAGCTTTCTTT.

This clone was picked up one time. This chain links TRBV5-6 with TRBJ2-7, with TRBD2 identical over 12 bases. Trimming at V came to 5 bases and at J to 2 bases, leaving 14 bases not matched to a gene. The CDR3 extends over 18 amino acids. Germline CDR1 and CDR2: SGHDT and YYEEEE. DNA of the CDR3: TGTGCCAGCAGTATTCTGAAAGGAGCTAGCGGGAGGGCCTACGAGCAGTACTTC. It codes for CASSILKGASGRAYEQYF.

The chain couples TRBV6-6 to TRBJ1-2, with TRBD1 identical over 7 bases. V gave up 6 bases and J gave up 0 bases; unmatched junction bases: 4. The CDR3 is 14 amino acids. Germline CDR1 MNHNY, CDR2 SVGAGI (reference sequence). The CDR3 coding sequence is TGTGCCAGCAGAACAGGGGCCCCTAACTATGGCTACACCTTC. The encoded protein is CASRTGAPNYGYTF.